This T cell receptor beta chain was sequenced for a study of cytomegalovirus exposure and HLA in healthy donors. Whole-study findings and limits: Immune exposure information available was restricted to CMV serostatus. Later analysis reportedly placed an Asian-associated ancestry cluster below the roughly 680-donor mean in N-insertions.

Unmatched junction bases numbered 13, after V lost 5 bases and J lost 5 bases. Germline V gene lookup returns CDR1 SEHNR and CDR2 FQNEAQ (reference sequence). The CDR3 has 17 amino acids. Primers: 60 Vbeta forward and 13 Jbeta reverse. In the study's own analysis: The count from a later analysis was some 80 million unique TCR beta chains, some 10 million of them shared. The method was immunoSEQ multiplex PCR; TCRdb's version includes in-frame clones alone and lacks a portion of them. V, J and clone size reflect that table, while D and trimming were determined from the DNA. The sample has 150,000 to 200,000 clones; more than 65% are singletons. As regards this clone: Its target is not known.

Sequencing was performed on PBMCs. The sequence was collected from a female donor in good health and CMV-seronegative. V gene TRBV7-9 combines with J gene TRBJ2-1; 9 bases align to TRBD1. The CDR3 region has the DNA TGTGCCAGCAGCGGACAGATTGCGGGACAGGGTAACAATGAGCAGTTCTTC. Translation gives CASSGQIAGQGNNEQFF.